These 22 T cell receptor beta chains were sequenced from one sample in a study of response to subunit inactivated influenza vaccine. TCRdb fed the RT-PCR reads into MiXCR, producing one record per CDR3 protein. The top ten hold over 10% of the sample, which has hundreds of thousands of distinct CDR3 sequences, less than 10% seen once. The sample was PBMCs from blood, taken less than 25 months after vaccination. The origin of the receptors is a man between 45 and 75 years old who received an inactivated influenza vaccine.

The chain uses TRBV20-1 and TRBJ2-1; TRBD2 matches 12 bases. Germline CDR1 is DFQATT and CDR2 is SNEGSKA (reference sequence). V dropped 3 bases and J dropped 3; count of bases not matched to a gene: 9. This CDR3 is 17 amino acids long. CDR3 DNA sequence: TGCAGTGCTAGGGGCGGACTAGCGGGGCCCAACTACAATGAGCAGTTCTTC. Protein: CSARGGLAGPNYNEQFF.

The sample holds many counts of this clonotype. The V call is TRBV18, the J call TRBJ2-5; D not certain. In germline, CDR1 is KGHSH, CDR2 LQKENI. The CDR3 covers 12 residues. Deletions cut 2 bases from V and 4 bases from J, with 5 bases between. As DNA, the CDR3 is TGTGCCAGCTCACCAACCGCAGAGACCCAGTACTTC. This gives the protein CASSPTAETQYF.

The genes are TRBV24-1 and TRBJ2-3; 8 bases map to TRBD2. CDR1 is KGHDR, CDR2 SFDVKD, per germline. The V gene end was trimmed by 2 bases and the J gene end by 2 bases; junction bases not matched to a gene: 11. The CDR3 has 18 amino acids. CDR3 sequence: CATSDSLGRAGLTDTQYF. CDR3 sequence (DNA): TGTGCCACCAGTGATTCTCTCGGGAGGGCAGGCCTCACAGATACGCAGTATTTT.

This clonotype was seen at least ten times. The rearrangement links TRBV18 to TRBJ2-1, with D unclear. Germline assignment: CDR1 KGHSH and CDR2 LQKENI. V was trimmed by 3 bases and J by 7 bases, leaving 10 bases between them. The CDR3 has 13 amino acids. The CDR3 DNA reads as TGTGCCAGCTCACCGGGTCCAGCAAATGAGCAGTTCTTC. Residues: CASSPGPANEQFF.

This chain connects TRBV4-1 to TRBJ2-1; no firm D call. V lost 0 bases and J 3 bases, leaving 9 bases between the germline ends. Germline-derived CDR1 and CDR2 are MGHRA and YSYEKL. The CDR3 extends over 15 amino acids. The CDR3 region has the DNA TGCGCCAGCAGCCAAGACAGTTCCCTCTACAATGAGCAGTTCTTC. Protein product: CASSQDSSLYNEQFF.

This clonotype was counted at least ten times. The CDR3 spells CASSQDPPPGAAGELFF. DNA of the CDR3: TGTGCCAGCAGCCAAGATCCTCCCCCGGGGGCCGCCGGGGAGCTGTTTTTT. The chain carries TRBV4-2 and TRBJ2-2; D may correspond to TRBD1 or TRBD2 (6 bases each). The CDR3 has 17 amino acids. The germline V and J ends were trimmed by 0 bases and 6 bases, with 17 bases remaining between them. Per germline, CDR1 LGHNA and CDR2 YNFKEQ.

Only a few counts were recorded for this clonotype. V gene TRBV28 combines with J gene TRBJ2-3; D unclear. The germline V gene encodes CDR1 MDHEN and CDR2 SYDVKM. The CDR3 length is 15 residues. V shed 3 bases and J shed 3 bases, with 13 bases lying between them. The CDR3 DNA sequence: TGTGCCAGCAGTTTTTCCGTCTTTCCGACAGATACGCAGTATTTT. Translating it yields CASSFSVFPTDTQYF.

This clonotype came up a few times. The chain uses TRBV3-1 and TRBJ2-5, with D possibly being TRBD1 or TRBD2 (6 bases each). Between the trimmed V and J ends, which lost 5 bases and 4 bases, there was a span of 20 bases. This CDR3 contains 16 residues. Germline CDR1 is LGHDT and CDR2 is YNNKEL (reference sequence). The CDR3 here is CASSSRLHRGPETQYF. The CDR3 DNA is TGTGCCAGCAGCTCGCGACTCCACCGGGGGCCAGAGACCCAGTACTTC.

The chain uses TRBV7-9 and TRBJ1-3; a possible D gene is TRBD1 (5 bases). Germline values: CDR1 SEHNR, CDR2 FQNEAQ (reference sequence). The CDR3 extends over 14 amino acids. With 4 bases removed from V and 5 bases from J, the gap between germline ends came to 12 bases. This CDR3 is CASSSLGDRNTIYF. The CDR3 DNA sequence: TGTGCCAGCAGCTCACTGGGGGATAGAAACACCATATATTTT.

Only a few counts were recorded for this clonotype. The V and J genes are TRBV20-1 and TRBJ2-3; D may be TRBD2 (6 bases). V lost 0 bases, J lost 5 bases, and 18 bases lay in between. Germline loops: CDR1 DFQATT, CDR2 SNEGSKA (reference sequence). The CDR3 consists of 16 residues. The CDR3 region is CSAREPGTPVKDTQYF. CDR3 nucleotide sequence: TGCAGTGCTAGAGAACCTGGGACTCCTGTCAAAGATACGCAGTATTTT.

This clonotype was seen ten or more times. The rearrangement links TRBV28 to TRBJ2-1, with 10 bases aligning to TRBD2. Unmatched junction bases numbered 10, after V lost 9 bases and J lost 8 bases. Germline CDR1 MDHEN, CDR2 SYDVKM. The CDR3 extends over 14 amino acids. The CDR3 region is CASSEAGGPDEQFF. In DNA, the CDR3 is TGTGCCAGTTCGGAAGCGGGAGGGCCGGATGAGCAGTTCTTC.

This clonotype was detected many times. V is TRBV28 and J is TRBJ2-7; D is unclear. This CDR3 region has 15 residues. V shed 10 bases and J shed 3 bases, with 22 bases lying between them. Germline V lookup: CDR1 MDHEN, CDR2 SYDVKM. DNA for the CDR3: TGTGCCACCCTAGGAATGGGCAGGAGCCTCTACGAGCAGTACTTC. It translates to CATLGMGRSLYEQYF.

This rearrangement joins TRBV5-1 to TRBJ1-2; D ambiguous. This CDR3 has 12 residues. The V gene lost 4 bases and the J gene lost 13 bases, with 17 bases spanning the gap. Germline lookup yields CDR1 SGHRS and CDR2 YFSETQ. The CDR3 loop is CASSEDEGLLTF. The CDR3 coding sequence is TGCGCCAGCAGCGAGGACGAAGGACTCCTCACCTTC.

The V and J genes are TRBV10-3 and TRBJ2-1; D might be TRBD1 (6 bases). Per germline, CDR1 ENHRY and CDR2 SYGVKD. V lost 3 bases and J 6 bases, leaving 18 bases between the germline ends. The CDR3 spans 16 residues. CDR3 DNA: TGTGCCATCAGTGACCCCCTGAACAGGGCCCTCAATGAGCAGTTCTTC. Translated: CAISDPLNRALNEQFF.

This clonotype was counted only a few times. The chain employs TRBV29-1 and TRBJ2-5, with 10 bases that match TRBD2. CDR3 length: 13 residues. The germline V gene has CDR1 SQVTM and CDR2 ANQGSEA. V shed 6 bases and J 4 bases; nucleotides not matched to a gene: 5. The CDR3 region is CSVSGRAAETQYF. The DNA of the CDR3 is TGCAGCGTGAGCGGGAGGGCCGCAGAGACCCAGTACTTC.

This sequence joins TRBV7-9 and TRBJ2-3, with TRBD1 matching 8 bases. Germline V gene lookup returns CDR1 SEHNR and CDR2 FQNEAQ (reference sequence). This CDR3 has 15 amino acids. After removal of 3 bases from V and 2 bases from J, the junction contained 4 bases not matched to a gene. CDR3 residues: CASSFTGGDTDTQYF. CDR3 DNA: TGTGCCAGCAGCTTTACAGGGGGAGACACAGATACGCAGTATTTT.

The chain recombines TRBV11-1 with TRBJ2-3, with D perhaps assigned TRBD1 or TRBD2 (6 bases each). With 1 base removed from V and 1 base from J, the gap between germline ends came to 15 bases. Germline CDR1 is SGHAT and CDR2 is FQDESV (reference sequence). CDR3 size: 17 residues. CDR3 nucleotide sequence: TGTGCCAGCAGCTTAGTTTTTGGGGGGCTTGGCACAGATACGCAGTATTTT. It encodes CASSLVFGGLGTDTQYF. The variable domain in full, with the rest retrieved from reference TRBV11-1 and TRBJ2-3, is EAEVAQSPRYKITEKSQAVAFWCDPISGHATLYWYRQILGQGPELLVQFQDESVVDDSQLPKDRFSAERLKGVDSTLKIQPAELGDSAMYLCASSLVFGGLGTDTQYFGPGTRLTVL.

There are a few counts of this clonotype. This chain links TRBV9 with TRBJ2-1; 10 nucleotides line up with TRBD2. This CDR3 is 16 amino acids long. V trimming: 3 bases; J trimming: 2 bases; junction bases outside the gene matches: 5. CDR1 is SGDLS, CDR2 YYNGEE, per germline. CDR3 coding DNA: TGTGCCAGCAGCGGCTTAGCGGGGGGCGCCTACAATGAGCAGTTCTTC. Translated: CASSGLAGGAYNEQFF.

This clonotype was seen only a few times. CDR3 sequence reads: CASSQVKGLTYNEQFF. As DNA, the CDR3 is TGTGCCAGCAGCCAAGTCAAAGGACTCACATACAATGAGCAGTTCTTC. The chain is built from TRBV14 and TRBJ2-1; tentative D call: TRBD2 (5 bases). The germline V gene encodes CDR1 SGHDN and CDR2 FVKESK. The length of the CDR3 is 16 residues. Trimming left V 1 base short and J 4 bases short, with 14 bases between.

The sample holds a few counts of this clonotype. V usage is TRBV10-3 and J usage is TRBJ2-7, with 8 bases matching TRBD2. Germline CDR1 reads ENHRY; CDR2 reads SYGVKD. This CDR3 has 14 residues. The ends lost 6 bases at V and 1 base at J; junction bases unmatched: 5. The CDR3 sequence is CAIREIAGSYEQYF. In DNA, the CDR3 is TGTGCCATCAGAGAGATAGCGGGATCCTACGAGCAGTACTTC.

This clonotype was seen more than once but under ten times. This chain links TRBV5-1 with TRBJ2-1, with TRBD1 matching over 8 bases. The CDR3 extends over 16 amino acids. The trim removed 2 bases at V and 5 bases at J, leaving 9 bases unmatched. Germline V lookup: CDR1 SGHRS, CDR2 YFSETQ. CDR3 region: CASSFTGTGLNNEQFF. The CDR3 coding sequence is TGCGCCAGCAGCTTCACCGGGACAGGCTTAAACAATGAGCAGTTCTTC.

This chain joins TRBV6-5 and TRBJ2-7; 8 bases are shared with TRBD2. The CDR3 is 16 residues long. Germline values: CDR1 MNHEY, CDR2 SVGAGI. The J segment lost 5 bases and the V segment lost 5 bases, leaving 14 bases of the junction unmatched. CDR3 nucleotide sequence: TGTGCCAGCAGTACCCGACTGGGACTAGGGGCAAACGAGCAGTACTTC. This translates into CASSTRLGLGANEQYF.